This T cell receptor (beta chain) is drawn from a study of patients and donors after allogeneic stem cell transplantation. TCRdb re-called the RT-PCR reads through MiXCR, storing one row per CDR3 protein. This table has 150,000 to 200,000 distinct CDR3 sequences, 25% to 35% appearing once. In germline, CDR1 is SGHDT, CDR2 YYEEEE. Deletions cut 1 base from V and 6 bases from J, with 5 bases between. The CDR3 covers 12 residues. V usage is TRBV5-6 and J usage is TRBJ1-5; D is ambiguous. The receptor was derived from a human donor who was either an allogeneic HSCT recipient or a stem cell or donor lymphocyte infusion donor (not recorded which). It is not recorded whose cells these are; they may come from a transplant donor. Sequenced: blood, either unsorted or a sorted T cell fraction (not recorded which). The CDR3 protein is CASSLNGQPQHF. CDR3 bases: TGTGCCAGCAGCTTGAACGGTCAGCCCCAGCATTTT.